The 8 T cell receptor beta chains listed next were all sequenced from one sample in a study of T cell responses to AZD1222 COVID-19 vaccine. The protocol was immunoSEQ multiplex PCR, while the TCRdb copy is restricted to in-frame clones and leaves out a portion. The repertoire holds approximately 110,000 clones, with roughly 90% as singletons. The sample here was peripheral blood, taken on day 0 of AZD1222 vaccination. These TCRs come from an adult in good health.

CDR3 in amino acids: CASSVSGQGKETQYF. CDR3 coding DNA: TGTGCCAGCAGCGTCTCGGGACAGGGTAAGGAGACCCAGTACTTC. The V and J genes are TRBV9 and TRBJ2-5, with 9 bases matching TRBD1. This CDR3 spans 15 amino acids. The junction had 7 bases not matched to a gene; V was cut back by 2 bases and J by 5 bases. Germline V lookup: CDR1 SGDLS, CDR2 YYNGEE. Supplemented by reference TRBV9 and TRBJ2-5, the full variable domain reads DSGVTQTPKHLITATGQRVTLRCSPRSGDLSVYWYQQSLDQGLQFLIQYYNGEERAKGNILERFSAQQFPDLHSELNLSSLELGDSALYFCASSVSGQGKETQYFGPGTRLLVL.

In this sample, this clone turned up a few times. The chain employs TRBV18 and TRBJ2-7; no clear D gene. Between the trimmed V and J ends, which lost 2 bases and 6 bases, there was a span of 11 bases. In germline, CDR1 is KGHSH, CDR2 LQKENI. The CDR3 has 13 residues. The CDR3 loop is CASSPGFLSEQYF. CDR3 DNA: TGTGCCAGCTCACCAGGGTTTCTCTCCGAGCAGTACTTC.

The chain recombines TRBV6-4 with TRBJ2-5; D is undetermined. In germline, CDR1 is MRHNA, CDR2 SNTAGT. V lost 8 bases and J 7 bases, leaving 11 bases between the germline ends. The CDR3 totals 11 residues. The CDR3 sequence is CASRAPGTQYF. CDR3 sequence (DNA): TGTGCCAGCCGTGCGCCGGGGACCCAGTACTTC.

This chain joins TRBV5-6 and TRBJ1-2; 8 bases fit TRBD1. This CDR3 is built from 15 residues. Trimming removed 0 bases from V and 6 bases from J; junction bases left unmatched: 7. Per germline, CDR1 SGHDT and CDR2 YYEEEE. The CDR3 region has the DNA TGTGCCAGCAGCTTGGTGGGGCAGGGGGCGGATGGCTACACCTTC. Translating gives CASSLVGQGADGYTF.

The genes are TRBV5-1 and TRBJ2-5, with 8 bases identical to TRBD2. The CDR3 extends over 15 amino acids. CDR1 and CDR2 (germline): SGHRS, YFSETQ. J lost 2 bases, V lost 1 base, and 4 bases had no gene match. CDR3 region: CASSLSPSGQETQYF. Written as DNA, the CDR3 is TGCGCCAGCAGCTTGTCGCCTAGCGGGCAAGAGACCCAGTACTTC.

V is TRBV2 and J is TRBJ1-6; D gene uncertain. Germline CDR1 and CDR2: SNHLY and FYNNEI. V dropped 2 bases and J dropped 6 bases, with 14 bases sitting between them. The CDR3 has 16 amino acids. CDR3 amino acids: CASSERQAETNSPLHF. The CDR3 region has the DNA TGTGCCAGCAGTGAACGGCAGGCAGAGACTAATTCACCCCTCCACTTT.

There are a few counts of this clone. The rearrangement links TRBV4-3 to TRBJ1-2, with a weak D call TRBD1 (5 bases). Germline CDR1 reads LGHNA; CDR2 reads YSLEER. The CDR3 is 14 amino acids. V was trimmed by 0 bases and J by 4 bases, leaving 9 bases between them. The CDR3 region has the DNA TGCGCCAGCAGCCAAGATCCCGGGGGCTATGGCTACACCTTC. Translation gives CASSQDPGGYGYTF.

This chain joins TRBV5-8 and TRBJ1-2; the D gene is possibly TRBD1 (5 bases). The CDR3 contains 14 residues. Trimming took off 4 bases at V and 3 bases at J, with 13 bases between the two ends. Germline CDR1 is SGHTS and CDR2 is YDEGEE. The CDR3 nucleotides are TGTGCCAGCAGCACCGGGACCGTCCACTATGGCTACACCTTC. This codes for CASSTGTVHYGYTF.